Listed here is a single T cell receptor (beta chain). This clone is a singleton in its sample. No cognate antigen has been identified for it. Base qualities are not at hand, and no much larger clone is one base apart. This entry is derived from a study of blood T cell repertoires in COVID-19 (dated by TCRdb to the early 2020s). Some background on the complete study: Collaborator samples came from the United States, Italy and Spain and covered acute and convalescent phases of COVID-19. The prospective study material was composed of cDNA or gDNA derived from T cells, B-cell-depleted T cells, or PBMCs. Subjects who had been exposed to COVID-19, were actively infected with it, or had recovered from it provided the deeply sampled blood TCRbeta repertoires that made up the dataset. The repertoires were released in a freely available public database meant as a resource for research on the immune response to SARS-CoV-2. Samples came from the ongoing ImmuneRACE study (first 160 participants) plus 1,254 subjects from 6 global collaborators. The sample metadata nearly always contained a de-identified subject ID, COVID-19 status, age in years and sex. Where available, HLA class I and class II types were taken from metadata supplied by the sample provider and were not determined by assay-based typing.

TCRbeta CDR3 regions were amplified from genomic DNA using the immunoSEQ Assay, a bias-controlled multiplex PCR. Processing in the source paper ran as follows. Nucleated cell counts per sample were estimated from amplification of reference gene primers within the assay. To quantify the absolute abundance of each unique TCRbeta CDR3 rearrangement, sequence reads were collapsed and filtered. For each sample, productive Simpson clonality was calculated as the square root of Simpson's diversity index over productive rearrangements. The clones in this table, taken by TCRdb from immuneACCESS, are in-frame only. Not every clone is retained; where verified, under half of the shortfall comes from an unresolved V gene, and the cause of the rest is unknown. V, J and clone size are those of that table, while D and trimming were read from the DNA. This sample is represented by around 200,000 clones; around 83% of them were singletons. The ten largest clones represent 2.5% to 3% of the sample.

Whole blood was collected in K2EDTA tubes by collaborating institutions according to the institutions' own protocols. For TCRbeta analysis, collaborators shipped samples as frozen whole blood, isolated PBMCs, or DNA extracted from either of those sample types. Study-level results and caveats: How much clinical and demographic metadata was included differed by source and by participant, and the metadata was provided uncurated.

The source material was peripheral blood. The sequence derives from a man aged 50-59 years with active or convalescent COVID-19.

The CDR3 protein: CASSLGDRVYGYTF. The nucleotide sequence is TGTGCCAGCAGTTTGGGTGACAGGGTCTATGGCTACACCTTC. The chain uses TRBV28 and TRBJ1-2, with TRBD1 identical over 7 junction bases. The germline V end is reduced by 3 bases and the J end by 4 bases; junction bases left unmatched: 5. There are 14 amino acids in the CDR3, from cysteine to phenylalanine inclusive. Kept here is only the CDR3 DNA, which spans 42 bases and is read in frame from base 1. Per the germline V gene, MDHEN is the CDR1 and SYDVKM is the CDR2.